This T cell receptor (beta chain) originates from a study of blood T cell repertoires in COVID-19. The germline gives CDR1 SGHRS, CDR2 YFSETQ. The CDR3 totals 14 residues. Trimming took 4 bases from V and 5 from J; bases not matched to a gene: 4. Repertoires were generated with immunoSEQ multiplex PCR, while TCRdb's copy carries only in-frame clones and drops some. The data hold about 200,000 clones, with 70% to 90% observed a single time. The sequence came from a woman aged 18-30 years who had recovered from COVID-19. Sequencing was done on a sample of PBMCs or T cells enriched from blood (not recorded which). The chain recombines TRBV5-1 with TRBJ1-4; TRBD1 matches 8 bases. DNA of the CDR3: TGCGCCAGCAGCGTCGGGACAGGAAATGAAAAACTGTTTTTT. Protein product: CASSVGTGNEKLFF.